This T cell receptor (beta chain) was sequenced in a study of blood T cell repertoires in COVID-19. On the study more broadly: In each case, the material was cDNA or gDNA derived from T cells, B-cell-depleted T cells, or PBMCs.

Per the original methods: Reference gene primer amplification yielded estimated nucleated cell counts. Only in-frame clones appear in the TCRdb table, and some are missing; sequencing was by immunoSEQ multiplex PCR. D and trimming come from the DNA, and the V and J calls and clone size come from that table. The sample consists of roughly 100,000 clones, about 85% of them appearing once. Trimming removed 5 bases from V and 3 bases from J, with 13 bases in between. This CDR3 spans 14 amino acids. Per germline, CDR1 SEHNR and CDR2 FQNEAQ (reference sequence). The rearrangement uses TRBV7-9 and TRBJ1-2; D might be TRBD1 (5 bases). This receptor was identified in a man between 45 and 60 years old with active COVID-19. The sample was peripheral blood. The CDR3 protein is CASSPGPEHYGYTF. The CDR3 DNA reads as TGTGCCAGCAGCCCAGGGCCGGAACACTATGGCTACACCTTC.